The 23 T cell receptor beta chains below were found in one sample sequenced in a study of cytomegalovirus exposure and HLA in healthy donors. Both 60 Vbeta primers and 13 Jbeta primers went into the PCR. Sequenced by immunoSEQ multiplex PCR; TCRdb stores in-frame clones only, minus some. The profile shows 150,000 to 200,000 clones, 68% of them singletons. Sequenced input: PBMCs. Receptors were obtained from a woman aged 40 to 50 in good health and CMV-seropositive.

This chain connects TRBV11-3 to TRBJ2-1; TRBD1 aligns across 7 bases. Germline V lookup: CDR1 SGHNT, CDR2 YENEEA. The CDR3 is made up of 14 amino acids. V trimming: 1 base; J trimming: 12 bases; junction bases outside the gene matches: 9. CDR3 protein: CASSLAPSTGRQFF. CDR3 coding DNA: TGTGCCAGCAGCTTAGCCCCATCGACAGGGCGGCAGTTCTTC.

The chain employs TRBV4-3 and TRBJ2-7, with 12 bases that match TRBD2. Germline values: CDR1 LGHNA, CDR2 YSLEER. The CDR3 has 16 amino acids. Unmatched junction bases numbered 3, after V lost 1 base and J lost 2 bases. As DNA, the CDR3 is TGCGCCAGCAGCCAAGGGCGGACTAGCGGGACCTACGAGCAGTACTTC. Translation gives CASSQGRTSGTYEQYF.

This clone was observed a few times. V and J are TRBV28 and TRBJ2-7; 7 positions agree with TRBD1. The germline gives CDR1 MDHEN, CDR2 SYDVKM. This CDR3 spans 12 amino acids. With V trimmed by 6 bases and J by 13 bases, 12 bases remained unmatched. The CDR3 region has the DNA TGTGCCAGCAGCGACAGGGTTGGTGGGAGCTACTTC. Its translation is CASSDRVGGSYF.

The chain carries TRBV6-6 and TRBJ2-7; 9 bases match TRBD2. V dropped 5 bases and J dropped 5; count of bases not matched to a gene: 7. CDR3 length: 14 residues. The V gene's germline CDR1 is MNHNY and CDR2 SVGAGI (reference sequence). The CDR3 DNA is TGTGCCAGCAGTGAGCGGGGGGCCTCTAACGAGCAGTACTTC. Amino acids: CASSERGASNEQYF.

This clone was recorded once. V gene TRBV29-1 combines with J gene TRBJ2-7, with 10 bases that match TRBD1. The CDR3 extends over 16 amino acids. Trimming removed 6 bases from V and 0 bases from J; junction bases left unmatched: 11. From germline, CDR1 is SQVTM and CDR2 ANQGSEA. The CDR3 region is CSVNTPDRGSSYEQYF. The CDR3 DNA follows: TGCAGCGTGAACACACCGGACAGGGGGAGCTCCTACGAGCAGTACTTC.

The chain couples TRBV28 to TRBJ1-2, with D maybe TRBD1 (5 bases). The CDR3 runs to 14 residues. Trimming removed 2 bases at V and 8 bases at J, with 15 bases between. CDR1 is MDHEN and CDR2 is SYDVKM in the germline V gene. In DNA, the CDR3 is TGTGCCAGCAGTTTACTGGCAGGGTGGGAAGGCTACACCTTC. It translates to CASSLLAGWEGYTF.

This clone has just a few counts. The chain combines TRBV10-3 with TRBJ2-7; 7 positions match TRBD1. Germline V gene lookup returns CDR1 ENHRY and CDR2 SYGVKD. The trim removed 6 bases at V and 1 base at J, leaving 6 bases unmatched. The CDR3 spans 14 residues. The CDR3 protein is CAISDRQGSYEQYF. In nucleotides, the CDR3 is TGTGCCATCAGCGATAGACAGGGATCCTACGAGCAGTACTTC.

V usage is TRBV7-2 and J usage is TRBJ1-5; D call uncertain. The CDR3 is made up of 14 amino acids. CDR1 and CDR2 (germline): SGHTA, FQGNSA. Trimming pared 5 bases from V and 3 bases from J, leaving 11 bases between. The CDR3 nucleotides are TGTGCCAGCAGCCCGTGGCCCGTCAATCAGCCCCAGCATTTT. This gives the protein CASSPWPVNQPQHF.

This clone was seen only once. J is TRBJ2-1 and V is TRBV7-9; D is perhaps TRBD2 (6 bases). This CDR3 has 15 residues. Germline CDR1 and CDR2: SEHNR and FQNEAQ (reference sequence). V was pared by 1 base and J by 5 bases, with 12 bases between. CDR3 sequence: CASSLDAWEDNEQFF. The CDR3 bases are TGTGCCAGCAGCTTAGACGCCTGGGAGGACAATGAGCAGTTCTTC.

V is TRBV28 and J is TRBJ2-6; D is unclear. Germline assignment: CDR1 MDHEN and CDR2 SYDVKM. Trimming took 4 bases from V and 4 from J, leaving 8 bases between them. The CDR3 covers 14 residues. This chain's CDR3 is CASSSIEGANVLTF. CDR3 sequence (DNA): TGTGCCAGCAGTTCGATAGAAGGGGCCAACGTCCTGACTTTC.

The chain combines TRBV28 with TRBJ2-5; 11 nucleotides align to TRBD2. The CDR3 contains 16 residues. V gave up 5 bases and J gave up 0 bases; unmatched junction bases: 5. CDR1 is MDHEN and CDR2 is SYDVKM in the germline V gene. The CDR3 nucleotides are TGTGCCAGCAGTACGCTAGCGGGAGGACACCAAGAGACCCAGTACTTC. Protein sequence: CASSTLAGGHQETQYF. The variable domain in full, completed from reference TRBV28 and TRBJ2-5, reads DVKVTQSSRYLVKRTGEKVFLECVQDMDHENMFWYRQDPGLGLRLIYFSYDVKMKEKGDIPEGYSVSREKKERFSLILESASTNQTSMYLCASSTLAGGHQETQYFGPGTRLLVL.

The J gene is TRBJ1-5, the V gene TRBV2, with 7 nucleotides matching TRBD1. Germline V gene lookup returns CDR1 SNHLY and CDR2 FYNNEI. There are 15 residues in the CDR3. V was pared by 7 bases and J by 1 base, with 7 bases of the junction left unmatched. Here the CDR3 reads CASTRQGFSNQPQHF. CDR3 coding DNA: TGTGCCAGCACCCGACAGGGTTTCAGCAATCAGCCCCAGCATTTT.

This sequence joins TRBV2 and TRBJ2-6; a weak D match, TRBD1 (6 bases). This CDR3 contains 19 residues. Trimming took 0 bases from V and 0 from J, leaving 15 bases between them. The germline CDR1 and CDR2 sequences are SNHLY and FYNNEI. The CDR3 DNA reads TGTGCCAGCAGTGAAGCGTGGGTCAGGGGCCTCTCTGGGGCCAACGTCCTGACTTTC. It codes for CASSEAWVRGLSGANVLTF.

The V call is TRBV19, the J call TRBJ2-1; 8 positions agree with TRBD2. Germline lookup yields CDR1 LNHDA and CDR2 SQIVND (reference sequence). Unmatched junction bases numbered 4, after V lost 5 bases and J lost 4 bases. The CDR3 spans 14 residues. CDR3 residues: CASSLSGGYNEQFF. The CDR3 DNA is TGTGCCAGTAGTTTGTCGGGAGGGTACAATGAGCAGTTCTTC.

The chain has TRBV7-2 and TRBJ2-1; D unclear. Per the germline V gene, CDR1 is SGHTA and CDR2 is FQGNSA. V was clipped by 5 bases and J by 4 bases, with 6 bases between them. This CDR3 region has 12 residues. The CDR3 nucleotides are TGTGCCAGCAGCCCAGAATACAATGAGCAGTTCTTC. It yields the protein CASSPEYNEQFF.

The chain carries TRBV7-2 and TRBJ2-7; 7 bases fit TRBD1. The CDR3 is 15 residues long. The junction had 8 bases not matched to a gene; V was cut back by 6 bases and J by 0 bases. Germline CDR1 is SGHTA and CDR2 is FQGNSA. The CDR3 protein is CASRTGPTSSYEQYF. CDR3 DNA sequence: TGTGCCAGCAGGACAGGGCCCACCAGCTCCTACGAGCAGTACTTC.

The CDR3 loop reads CASSKDKAGRNTDTQYF. CDR3 nucleotides: TGTGCCAGCAGCAAAGATAAGGCGGGAAGGAACACAGATACGCAGTATTTT. The V call is TRBV21-1, the J call TRBJ2-3; the D segment call TRBD2 is taken from the table without a DNA check. TRBV21-1 represents a pseudogene. This CDR3 is 17 amino acids long.

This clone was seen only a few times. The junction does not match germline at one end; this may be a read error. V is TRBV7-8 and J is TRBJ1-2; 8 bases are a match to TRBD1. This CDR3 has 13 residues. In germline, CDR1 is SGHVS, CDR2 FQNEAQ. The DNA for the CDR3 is TGTGCCAGCAGCCCTCGGACAGGGAACGGCTACCCCTTC. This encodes CASSPRTGNGYPF.

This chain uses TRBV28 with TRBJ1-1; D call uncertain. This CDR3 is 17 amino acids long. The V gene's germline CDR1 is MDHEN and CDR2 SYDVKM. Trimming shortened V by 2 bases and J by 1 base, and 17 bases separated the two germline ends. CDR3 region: CASSLKYRGGKNTEAFF. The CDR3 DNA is TGTGCCAGCAGTTTAAAGTACCGTGGAGGTAAGAACACTGAAGCTTTCTTT.

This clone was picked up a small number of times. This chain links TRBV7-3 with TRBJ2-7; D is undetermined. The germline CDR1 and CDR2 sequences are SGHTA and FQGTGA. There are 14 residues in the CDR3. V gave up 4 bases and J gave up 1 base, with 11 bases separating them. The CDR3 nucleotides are TGTGCCAGCAGCTCCTCCGCAGGTTCCTACGAGCAGTACTTC. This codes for CASSSSAGSYEQYF.

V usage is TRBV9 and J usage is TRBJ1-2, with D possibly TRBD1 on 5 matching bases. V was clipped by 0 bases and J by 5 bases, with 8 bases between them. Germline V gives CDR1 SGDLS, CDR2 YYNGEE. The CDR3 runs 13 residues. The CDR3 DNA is TGTGCCAGCAGCGTAGAGGGGTTGTATGGCTACACCTTC. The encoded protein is CASSVEGLYGYTF.

Here the CDR3 DNA reads TGTGCCAGCAGTTCCGGGACAGGGGTACAGCCCCAGCATTTT. Encoded protein: CASSSGTGVQPQHF. The genes are TRBV28 and TRBJ1-5, with 10 bases matching TRBD1. Germline values: CDR1 MDHEN, CDR2 SYDVKM. With 4 bases clipped from V and 7 bases from J, the junction kept 4 bases outside the gene matches. This CDR3 has 14 residues. Based on the CDR3 plus reference TRBV28 and TRBJ1-5, the full variable domain is DVKVTQSSRYLVKRTGEKVFLECVQDMDHENMFWYRQDPGLGLRLIYFSYDVKMKEKGDIPEGYSVSREKKERFSLILESASTNQTSMYLCASSSGTGVQPQHFGDGTRLSIL.

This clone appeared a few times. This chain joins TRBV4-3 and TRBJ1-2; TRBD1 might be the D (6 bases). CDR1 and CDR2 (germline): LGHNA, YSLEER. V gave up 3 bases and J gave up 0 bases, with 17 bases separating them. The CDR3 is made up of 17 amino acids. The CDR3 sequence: CASSHLYPGQANYGYTF. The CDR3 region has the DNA TGCGCCAGCAGCCACCTCTACCCGGGACAAGCTAACTATGGCTACACCTTC.